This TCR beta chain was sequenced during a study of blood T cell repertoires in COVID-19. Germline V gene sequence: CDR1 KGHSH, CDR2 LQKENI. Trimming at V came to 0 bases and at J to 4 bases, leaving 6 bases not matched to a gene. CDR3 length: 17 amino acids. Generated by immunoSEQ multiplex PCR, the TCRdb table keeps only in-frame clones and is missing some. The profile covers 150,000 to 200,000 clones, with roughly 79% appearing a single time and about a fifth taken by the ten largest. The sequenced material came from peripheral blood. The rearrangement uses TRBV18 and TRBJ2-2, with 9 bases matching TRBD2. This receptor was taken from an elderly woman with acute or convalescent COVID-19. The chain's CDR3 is CASSPPVPAGGTGELFF. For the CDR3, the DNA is TGTGCCAGCTCACCACCGGTCCCAGCGGGAGGCACCGGGGAGCTGTTTTTT.